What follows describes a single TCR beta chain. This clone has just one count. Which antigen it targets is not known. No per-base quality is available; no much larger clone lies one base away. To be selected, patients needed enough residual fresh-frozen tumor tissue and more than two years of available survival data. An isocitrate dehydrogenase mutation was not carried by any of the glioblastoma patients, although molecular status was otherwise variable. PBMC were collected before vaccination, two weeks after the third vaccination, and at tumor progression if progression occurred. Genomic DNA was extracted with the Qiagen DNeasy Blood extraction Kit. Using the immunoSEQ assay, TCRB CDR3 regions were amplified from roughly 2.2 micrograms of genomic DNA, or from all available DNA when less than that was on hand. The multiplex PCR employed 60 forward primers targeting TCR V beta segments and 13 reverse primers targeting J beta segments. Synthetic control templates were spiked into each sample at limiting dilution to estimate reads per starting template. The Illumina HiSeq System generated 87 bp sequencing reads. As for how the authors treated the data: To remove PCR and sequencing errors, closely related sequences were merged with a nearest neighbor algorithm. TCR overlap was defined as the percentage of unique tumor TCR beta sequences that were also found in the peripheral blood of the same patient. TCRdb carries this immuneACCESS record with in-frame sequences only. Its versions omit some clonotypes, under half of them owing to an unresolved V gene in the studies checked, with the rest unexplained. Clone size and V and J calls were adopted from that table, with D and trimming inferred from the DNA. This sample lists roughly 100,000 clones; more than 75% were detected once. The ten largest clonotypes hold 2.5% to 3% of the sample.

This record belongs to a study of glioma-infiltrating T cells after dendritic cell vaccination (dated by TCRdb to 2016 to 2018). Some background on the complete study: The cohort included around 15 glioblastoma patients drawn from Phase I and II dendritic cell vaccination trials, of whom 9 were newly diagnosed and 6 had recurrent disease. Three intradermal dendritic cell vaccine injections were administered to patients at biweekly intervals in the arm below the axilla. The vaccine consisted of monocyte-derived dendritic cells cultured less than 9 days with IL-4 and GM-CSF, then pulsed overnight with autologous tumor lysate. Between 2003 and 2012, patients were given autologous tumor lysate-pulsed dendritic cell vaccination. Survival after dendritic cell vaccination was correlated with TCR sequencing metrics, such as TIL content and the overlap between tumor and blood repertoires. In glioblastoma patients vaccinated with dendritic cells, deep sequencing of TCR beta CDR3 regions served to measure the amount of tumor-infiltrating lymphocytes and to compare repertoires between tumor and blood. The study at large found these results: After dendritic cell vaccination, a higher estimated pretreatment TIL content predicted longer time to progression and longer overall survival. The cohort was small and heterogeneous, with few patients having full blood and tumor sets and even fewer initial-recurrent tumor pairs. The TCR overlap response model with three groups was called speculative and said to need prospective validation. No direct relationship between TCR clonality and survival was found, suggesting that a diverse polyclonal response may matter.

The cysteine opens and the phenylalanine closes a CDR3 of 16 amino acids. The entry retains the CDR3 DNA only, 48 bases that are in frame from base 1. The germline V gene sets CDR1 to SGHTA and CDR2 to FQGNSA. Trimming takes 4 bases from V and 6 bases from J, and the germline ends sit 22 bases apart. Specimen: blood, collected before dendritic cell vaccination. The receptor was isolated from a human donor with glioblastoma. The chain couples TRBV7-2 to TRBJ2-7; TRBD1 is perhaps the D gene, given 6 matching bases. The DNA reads TGTGCCAGCAGCTCCCCCCTGCAGGGGAAGTCAGTCGAGCAGTACTTC. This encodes CASSSPLQGKSVEQYF.